This T cell receptor (beta chain) was retrieved from a study of regulatory T cells in long-lasting Graves disease. The authors built TCR beta libraries using iRepertoire HTBI primers and Arm-PCR of CDR3 regions. TCRdb re-called the multiplex PCR reads through MiXCR, storing one row per CDR3 protein. The table shows some 460,000 distinct CDR3 sequences, with around 16% occurring only once. Time point noted: newly diagnosed GD, antithyroid drugs for less than 3 months. TCR sequences were obtained from RNA taken from PBMCs. V was shortened by 3 bases and J by 5 bases, with 9 bases between the two germline ends. The CDR3 is 13 amino acids. Per the germline V gene, CDR1 is KGHDR and CDR2 is SFDVKD. This clonotype was observed at least ten times. This sample was shared with a second study, whose subject was T cells in Graves' hyperthyroidism and ophthalmopathy.

Sequencing used peripheral blood mononuclear cells (PBMCs), obtained at new diagnosis, from a patient treated with antithyroid drugs. This receptor was taken from a man between 35 and 55 years old with Graves disease. The genes are TRBV24-1 and TRBJ2-5; no definite D call. The CDR3 is CATSDRGGETQYF. The DNA of the CDR3 is TGTGCCACCAGTGATCGAGGTGGGGAGACCCAGTACTTC.